A single sample is the source of the 18 T cell receptor beta chains below, sequenced in a study of blood T cells in healthy people across ages. Primed by a sample-barcoded 5' primer and a J-beta primer mix, a second PCR proceeded for roughly 7 to 12 cycles. TCRdb fed the 5' RACE reads into MiXCR, producing one record per CDR3 protein. Among 920,000 or so distinct CDR3 sequences, less than 50% were seen once, and the ten largest hold approximately 20%. Sequencing used blood. These receptors originate from a woman in her sixties or seventies in good health.

The V and J genes are TRBV20-1 and TRBJ2-7; D perhaps matches TRBD2 (5 bases). The V end was cut by 0 bases, the J end by 10 bases, with 13 bases between. Germline V lookup: CDR1 DFQATT, CDR2 SNEGSKA (reference sequence). The CDR3 has 12 amino acids. CDR3 sequence: CSARDRGWSQYF. The CDR3 nucleotides read TGCAGTGCTAGAGACCGGGGTTGGAGCCAGTACTTC.

The J gene is TRBJ2-1, the V gene TRBV24-1, with 9 bases identical to TRBD2. CDR3 size: 14 residues. From germline, CDR1 is KGHDR and CDR2 SFDVKD. With 7 bases clipped from V and 6 bases from J, the junction kept 6 bases outside the gene matches. CDR3: CATSKAGGPNEQFF. The CDR3 DNA reads TGTGCCACCAGCAAAGCGGGAGGACCCAATGAGCAGTTCTTC.

This clonotype was observed a few times. The gene calls are TRBV28 and TRBJ1-2, with 7 bases that match TRBD1. The CDR3 contains 15 residues. Trimming took 4 bases from V and 3 from J; bases not matched to a gene: 8. In germline, CDR1 is MDHEN, CDR2 SYDVKM. The CDR3 spells CASSSPGGGYYGYTF. CDR3 nucleotides: TGTGCCAGCAGTTCCCCGGGAGGGGGCTACTATGGCTACACCTTC.

The chain links TRBV6-5 to TRBJ2-7; 7 bases align to TRBD2. V was pared by 7 bases and J by 3 bases, with 9 bases of the junction left unmatched. Germline V CDR1 and CDR2: MNHEY, SVGAGI. The CDR3 length is 14 residues. CDR3 nucleotides: TGTGCCAGCACCGACGGACCTAGCGGCTACGAGCAGTACTTC. Residues: CASTDGPSGYEQYF.

The J gene is TRBJ2-7, the V gene TRBV7-8; D gene uncertain. Trimming shortened V by 5 bases and J by 0 bases, and 11 bases separated the two germline ends. CDR1 and CDR2 from the germline V gene are SGHVS and FQNEAQ. This CDR3 contains 14 residues. Here the CDR3 DNA reads TGTGCCAGCAGCGATCGGGCTAGCTCCTACGAGCAGTACTTC. Amino acid sequence: CASSDRASSYEQYF. Variable domain in full (rest from reference TRBV7-8 and TRBJ2-7): GAGVSQSPRYKVAKRGQDVALRCDPISGHVSLFWYQQALGQGPEFLTYFQNEAQLDKSGLPSDRFFAERPEGSVSTLKIQRTQQEDSAVYLCASSDRASSYEQYFGPGTRLTVT.

The V and J genes are TRBV6-5 and TRBJ2-1; a possible D gene is TRBD1 (5 bases). Germline V CDR1 and CDR2: MNHEY, SVGAGI. This CDR3 has 16 residues. The ends were cut back, 2 bases at V and 2 bases at J, with 13 bases in the middle. CDR3: CASSYATGSPYNEQFF. The CDR3 nucleotides read TGTGCCAGCAGTTACGCCACAGGTAGCCCCTACAATGAGCAGTTCTTC.

This chain links TRBV7-2 with TRBJ2-3; 7 nucleotides line up with TRBD1. The CDR3 totals 14 residues. The germline CDR1 and CDR2 sequences are SGHTA and FQGNSA. J gave up 4 bases and V 5 bases, and 6 bases lay outside the gene matches. CDR3 loop: CASSPGTAADTQYF. Here the CDR3 DNA reads TGTGCCAGCAGCCCAGGGACAGCTGCAGATACGCAGTATTTT.

V is TRBV19 and J is TRBJ1-2, with D possibly being TRBD1 (6 bases). Trimming shortened V by 4 bases and J by 6 bases, and 12 bases separated the two germline ends. The CDR3 totals 13 residues. Germline lookup yields CDR1 LNHDA and CDR2 SQIVND (reference sequence). CDR3 nucleotide sequence: TGTGCCAGTAGTACCCCTTACAGGGATGGCTACACCTTC. Translation: CASSTPYRDGYTF.

The V gene is TRBV2, the J gene TRBJ2-3, with 8 bases aligning to TRBD2. CDR3 length: 15 residues. V shed 4 bases and J 3 bases; nucleotides not matched to a gene: 6. The germline gives CDR1 SNHLY, CDR2 FYNNEI. The CDR3 DNA reads as TGTGCCAGCAGTGGTAGCGGGGTTAGAACAGATACGCAGTATTTT. Its translation is CASSGSGVRTDTQYF.

The V gene is TRBV2, the J gene TRBJ2-5; perhaps TRBD2 as D (7 bases). V lost 3 bases to trimming and J lost 0 bases, with 11 bases between them. Germline CDR1 is SNHLY and CDR2 is FYNNEI. CDR3 size: 15 residues. The CDR3 spells CASSDAGAHQETQYF. The DNA of the CDR3 is TGTGCCAGCAGTGATGCGGGGGCGCACCAAGAGACCCAGTACTTC.

This rearrangement joins TRBV20-1 to TRBJ1-6, with a weak D call TRBD1 (6 bases). The CDR3 sequence is 16 residues long. CDR1 and CDR2 (germline): DFQATT, SNEGSKA (reference sequence). The V gene lost 3 bases and the J gene lost 7 bases, with 19 bases spanning the gap. CDR3 amino acids: CSASSSGALGNSPLHF. The CDR3 DNA sequence: TGCAGTGCTAGCTCGTCAGGGGCCCTGGGAAATTCACCCCTCCACTTT.

The gene calls are TRBV7-8 and TRBJ2-7; 9 nucleotides align to TRBD1. Unmatched junction bases numbered 9, after V lost 5 bases and J lost 1 base. CDR1 SGHVS and CDR2 FQNEAQ come from the germline V gene. This CDR3 comprises 16 residues. As DNA, the CDR3 is TGTGCCAGCAGCACCGGACAGGGGTTCGGTTCCTACGAGCAGTACTTC. Translated, it gives CASSTGQGFGSYEQYF.

V usage is TRBV20-1 and J usage is TRBJ1-1; tentative D call: TRBD1 (5 bases). Germline V lookup: CDR1 DFQATT, CDR2 SNEGSKA (reference sequence). The CDR3 loop spans 14 amino acids. With 4 bases removed from V and 4 bases from J, the gap between germline ends came to 16 bases. The CDR3 loop is CSAKGLRGGTEAFF. The CDR3 bases are TGCAGTGCTAAGGGCCTGCGGGGGGGCACTGAAGCTTTCTTT.

This clonotype was detected a few times. This chain links TRBV15 with TRBJ2-7; 7 bases agree with TRBD2. This CDR3 is built from 14 residues. Germline V gene sequence: CDR1 LNHNV, CDR2 YYDKDF (reference sequence). J lost 6 bases, V lost 3 bases, and 8 bases had no gene match. The CDR3: CATSSALGGSEQYF. The CDR3, as DNA: TGTGCCACCAGCAGCGCCCTCGGCGGGAGCGAGCAGTACTTC. The full variable domain, in which reference TRBV15 and TRBJ2-7 provide the parts outside the CDR3, is DAMVIQNPRYQVTQFGKPVTLSCSQTLNHNVMYWYQQKSSQAPKLLFHYYDKDFNNEADTPDNFQSRRPNTSFCFLDIRSPGLGDTAMYLCATSSALGGSEQYFGPGTRLTVT.

This clonotype was observed a single time. V and J are TRBV3-1 and TRBJ2-5; TRBD2 matches at 8 bases. Judging by the DNA end, TRBJ2-7 fits better; the J call may be wrong. This CDR3 has 13 residues. Per the germline V gene, CDR1 is LGHDT and CDR2 is YNNKEL (reference sequence). The CDR3 region is CASTLGGGNEQYF. As DNA, the CDR3 is TGTGCCAGCACCCTCGGGGGGGGAAACGAGCAGTACTTC.

The sample holds a few counts of this clonotype. V is TRBV6-5 and J is TRBJ2-5; 7 nucleotides match TRBD2. Germline V CDR1 and CDR2: MNHEY, SVGAGI. V lost 5 bases, J lost 5 bases, and 11 bases stayed unmatched. This CDR3 region has 15 residues. DNA of the CDR3: TGTGCCAGCAGTGGCCTAGGACTAGTGGAGGAGACCCAGTACTTC. This codes for CASSGLGLVEETQYF.

This clonotype was found once. The J gene is TRBJ2-3, the V gene TRBV3-1, with TRBD2 as a possible D gene (6 bases). This CDR3 is built from 13 residues. Germline V gene data show CDR1 as LGHDT and CDR2 as YNNKEL (reference sequence). The germline V and J ends were trimmed by 7 bases and 4 bases, with 12 bases remaining between them. The CDR3 spells CASTGGAPDTQYF. In nucleotides, the CDR3 is TGTGCCAGCACCGGGGGTGCTCCAGATACGCAGTATTTT.

This clonotype was counted at least ten times. The chain carries TRBV11-3 and TRBJ2-3, with D perhaps being TRBD1 or TRBD2 (5 bases each). Germline CDR1 and CDR2: SGHNT and YENEEA. The CDR3 has 15 residues. V shed 5 bases and J shed 0 bases, with 12 bases lying between them. DNA of the CDR3: TGTGCCAGCAGCAAGGGACCCCAAAGCACAGATACGCAGTATTTT. The encoded protein is CASSKGPQSTDTQYF. Looking up the rest from reference TRBV11-3 and TRBJ2-3 gives the full variable domain: EAGVVQSPRYKIIEKKQPVAFWCNPISGHNTLYWYLQNLGQGPELLIRYENEEAVDDSQLPKDRFSAERLKGVDSTLKIQPAELGDSAVYLCASSKGPQSTDTQYFGPGTRLTVL.